This is a list of T cell receptor beta chains from one sample in a study of T cell responses to AZD1222 COVID-19 vaccine. TCRdb's copy holds only in-frame clones and misses some; the assay was immunoSEQ multiplex PCR. Here the sample spans about 150,000 clones, 70% to 90% being singletons. The source material was peripheral blood, sampled on day 0 of AZD1222 vaccination. The source of these receptors is an adult in good health. The CDR3 runs from the conserved cysteine through the conserved F or W.

CDR3aa	len	v_gene
CASSLLVGQPQHF	13	TRBV7-3
CASRLTGGTEAFF	13	TRBV27
CSVISSDPAGYTF	13	TRBV29-1
CASSLEGTSATQYF	14	TRBV7-3
CASSFSRVGGHVGYTF	16	TRBV7-8
CASSLVPQGATDTQYF	16	TRBV5-5
CASSQETGGAREQYF	15	TRBV4-3
CSASWREETQYF	12	TRBV20-1
CASSLRAGSFTDTQYF	16	TRBV5-4
CAWSRTGVNTEAFF	14	TRBV30
CASTRPGTSGGLTGELFF	18	TRBV28
CASSEGQGTGGYTF	14	TRBV6-1